The 12 T cell receptor beta chains below all came from one sample that was sequenced in a study of T cells in Graves' hyperthyroidism and ophthalmopathy (dated by TCRdb to the late 2010s). The receptor library was made with multiplex PCR. TCRdb shows the sequencer as Illumina HiSeq 2000. Amplification of TCR beta CDR3 regions was carried out from RNA transcripts. A first-round RT-PCR of the TCR CDR3 used the HTBI primer set with the Qiagen OneStep RT-PCR kit. TCRdb applied fastp at Q25 and MiXCR to the public reads, then kept only in-frame beta chains. When rows share a CDR3 protein, they turn into one entry using the most common DNA and genes. Within this sample are hundreds of thousands of distinct CDR3 sequences, with 45% of them counted one time only. Less than 8.5% of the sample goes to the ten largest clones. Material: peripheral blood or thyroid tissue (not recorded which). The receptors shown here come from an adult man with Graves' disease, either hyperthyroidism or ophthalmopathy (not recorded which).

The chain is built from TRBV27 and TRBJ1-2, with D perhaps TRBD1 (6 bases). Trimming removed 6 bases from V and 4 bases from J, with 9 bases in between. The germline V gene encodes CDR1 MNHEY and CDR2 SMNVEV (reference sequence). This CDR3 region has 12 residues. The CDR3 spells CASRKGGYGYTF. CDR3 in DNA: TGTGCCAGCAGAAAAGGGGGCTATGGCTACACCTTC.

The sample holds many counts of this clonotype. The gene calls are TRBV7-2 and TRBJ1-2; D gene unclear. Trimming left V 5 bases short and J 7 bases short, with 14 bases between. Germline CDR1 is SGHTA and CDR2 is FQGNSA. This CDR3 is built from 13 residues. CDR3 loop: CASSPVEGSGYTF. Here the CDR3 DNA reads TGTGCCAGCAGCCCAGTTGAAGGCAGTGGCTACACCTTC.

The chain links TRBV29-1 to TRBJ2-5; D not certain. This CDR3 has 11 amino acids. Per the germline V gene, CDR1 is SQVTM and CDR2 is ANQGSEA. Trimming removed 6 bases at V and 4 bases at J, with 9 bases between. The CDR3 here is CSVRPGETQYF. CDR3 DNA sequence: TGCAGCGTCAGGCCAGGAGAGACCCAGTACTTC. Full variable domain (remainder filled in from reference TRBV29-1 and TRBJ2-5): SAVISQKPSRDICQRGTSLTIQCQVDSQVTMMFWYRQQPGQSLTLIATANQGSEATYESGFVIDKFPISRPNLTFSTLTVSNMSPEDSSIYLCSVRPGETQYFGPGTRLLVL.

The chain joins TRBV10-3 to TRBJ1-6; 7 bases map to TRBD1. The CDR3 length is 16 residues. J lost 6 bases, V lost 2 bases, and 7 bases had no gene match. Germline lookup yields CDR1 ENHRY and CDR2 SYGVKD. Written as DNA, the CDR3 is TGTGCCATCAGTGAGAGGCAGGACAGGAGTAATTCACCCCTCCACTTT. Translation gives CAISERQDRSNSPLHF.

This clonotype was counted many times. The chain employs TRBV7-2 and TRBJ2-2, with D perhaps assigned TRBD1 or TRBD2 (5 bases each). Trimming removed 0 bases at V and 3 bases at J, with 8 bases between. CDR1 and CDR2 from the germline V gene are SGHTA and FQGNSA. CDR3 length: 15 residues. CDR3 sequence (DNA): TGTGCCAGCAGCTTAGCGGGGGACGACACCGGGGAGCTGTTTTTT. This encodes CASSLAGDDTGELFF.

This clonotype occurred a few times. The chain uses TRBV25-1 and TRBJ1-2; possible D gene TRBD1, 6 bases. V dropped 5 bases and J dropped 14 bases, with 15 bases sitting between them. The CDR3 has 11 residues. Germline V gene data show CDR1 as MGHDK and CDR2 as SYGVNS. DNA for the CDR3: TGTGCCAGCAGTTCGTACAGGGCAGAAACCTTC. Residues: CASSSYRAETF.

Comments on this clonotype: A much larger clone lies one base from this, so it may be a read error. The chain has TRBV7-9 and TRBJ1-4; no definite D call. This CDR3 has 13 amino acids. Germline V CDR1 and CDR2: SEHNR, FQNEAQ (reference sequence). The V gene lost 5 bases and the J gene lost 8 bases, with 12 bases spanning the gap. Written as DNA, the CDR3 is TGTGCCAGCAGCCCGGACCGATTGGAAAAACTGTTTTTT. The encoded protein is CASSPDRLEKLFF.

This clonotype came up many times. The rearrangement links TRBV15 to TRBJ1-2; TRBD1 matches 7 bases. This CDR3 contains 15 residues. The germline V gene encodes CDR1 LNHNV and CDR2 YYDKDF (reference sequence). Germline trimming cut 0 bases from V and 4 bases from J; bases unmatched to any gene: 5. The CDR3 loop is CATSRDRSGGYGYTF. In nucleotides, the CDR3 is TGTGCCACCAGCAGAGATCGCTCAGGGGGCTATGGCTACACCTTC.

This clonotype was found many times. V is TRBV29-1 and J is TRBJ2-7, with 9 nucleotides matching TRBD1. Germline CDR1 SQVTM, CDR2 ANQGSEA. Losses at the gene ends were 7 bases for V and 4 bases for J; bases not matched to a gene: 2. CDR3 size: 11 residues. The CDR3 coding sequence is TGCAGCGGACAGGGGGTTTACGAGCAGTACTTC. Its translation is CSGQGVYEQYF.

The table lists this clonotype with many counts. The chain employs TRBV6-1 and TRBJ1-6, with no clear D. This CDR3 has 10 residues. V gave up 3 bases and J gave up 13 bases, with 4 bases separating them. The germline V gene has CDR1 MNHNS and CDR2 SASEGT. CDR3 loop: CASSDHPLHF. In DNA, the CDR3 is TGTGCCAGCAGTGATCATCCCCTCCACTTT.

The chain combines TRBV20-1 with TRBJ2-5; D is unclear. The CDR3 length is 14 residues. Trimming cost V 0 bases and J 2 bases, with 10 bases left between them. Germline CDR1 and CDR2: DFQATT and SNEGSKA (reference sequence). As DNA, the CDR3 is TGCAGTGCTAGAGATCTTAGCAAACAAGAGACCCAGTACTTC. It is translated as CSARDLSKQETQYF.

The chain carries TRBV7-2 and TRBJ2-7; 11 bases align to TRBD2. CDR3 length: 16 amino acids. Germline V gene data show CDR1 as SGHTA and CDR2 as FQGNSA. Trimming cost V 2 bases and J 6 bases; bases outside gene matches: 9. CDR3 region: CASSLREGLAVVEQYF. As DNA, the CDR3 is TGTGCCAGCAGCTTACGAGAGGGACTAGCGGTCGTCGAGCAGTACTTC. Looking up the rest from reference TRBV7-2 and TRBJ2-7 gives the full variable domain: GAGVSQSPSNKVTEKGKDVELRCDPISGHTALYWYRQSLGQGLEFLIYFQGNSAPDKSGLPSDRFSAERTGGSVSTLTIQRTQQEDSAVYLCASSLREGLAVVEQYFGPGTRLTVT.